This entry lists 23 T cell receptor beta chains sequenced from one sample in a study of blood T cell repertoires in COVID-19. Here immunoSEQ multiplex PCR was the method, and the copy in TCRdb shows in-frame clones only, minus some. Here the sample spans hundreds of thousands of clones, approximately 86% being singletons. Source material: PBMCs or T cells enriched from blood (not recorded which). These receptors all come from a woman aged 30 to 39 with acute COVID-19.

In its sample, this clone was seen a few times. The gene calls are TRBV18 and TRBJ1-2; 7 positions agree with TRBD1. V was clipped by 5 bases and J by 6 bases; unmatched bases: 6. Germline CDR1 is KGHSH and CDR2 is LQKENI. The CDR3 is 13 residues long. The CDR3 here is CASSRQGGDGYTF. The CDR3 DNA sequence: TGTGCCAGCTCAAGACAGGGCGGGGATGGCTACACCTTC.

The CDR3 coding sequence is TGTGCCAGCAGCTTATCCGCAGACTACGACAATGAGCAGTTCTTC. Its protein is CASSLSADYDNEQFF. V gene TRBV11-3 combines with J gene TRBJ2-1; possibly TRBD2 for D (5 bases). The germline gives CDR1 SGHNT, CDR2 YENEEA. CDR3 length: 15 residues. V was cut by 2 bases and J by 5 bases, with 13 bases left in between.

V and J are TRBV19 and TRBJ2-5; 7 bases match TRBD1. The germline gives CDR1 LNHDA, CDR2 SQIVND (reference sequence). Germline trimming cut 4 bases from V and 1 base from J; bases unmatched to any gene: 6. The CDR3 loop spans 15 amino acids. The CDR3 nucleotides read TGTGCCAGTAGTAACCCCGGGACAGCCCAAGAGACCCAGTACTTC. Its translation: CASSNPGTAQETQYF.

This chain joins TRBV13 and TRBJ2-3, with D possibly TRBD2 on 5 matching bases. V lost 4 bases and J 6 bases, leaving 23 bases between the germline ends. Germline V gene lookup returns CDR1 PRHDT and CDR2 FYEKMQ (reference sequence). This CDR3 contains 17 residues. CDR3 in amino acids: CASSSYLRTPHGDTQYF. The CDR3 DNA reads TGTGCCAGCAGCTCATACCTTCGGACTCCCCATGGGGATACGCAGTATTTT.

The sample holds a few counts of this clone. Here the CDR3 DNA reads TGTGCCAGCAGTTTCTTCCGGGGAGAAGCTTTCTTT. This translates into CASSFFRGEAFF. The gene calls are TRBV12-3 or TRBV12-4 and TRBJ1-1; D remains unclear. This CDR3 contains 12 residues. V lost 3 bases, J lost 8 bases, and 10 bases lay in between.

The chain combines TRBV5-1 with TRBJ1-2, with 9 bases lining up with TRBD1. Germline trimming cut 3 bases from V and 7 bases from J; bases unmatched to any gene: 4. The CDR3 has 13 amino acids. Germline values: CDR1 SGHRS, CDR2 YFSETQ. CDR3 in DNA: TGCGCCAGCAGCTCGGACAGGGGCGGTGGCTACACCTTC. The encoded protein is CASSSDRGGGYTF.

The chain links TRBV7-3 to TRBJ2-7; TRBD2 aligns across 8 bases. Germline CDR1 SGHTA, CDR2 FQGTGA. The CDR3 totals 15 residues. The ends lost 4 bases at V and 5 bases at J; junction bases unmatched: 10. CDR3 sequence (DNA): TGTGCCAGCAGCTCGCTAGCGGGTGAAGTTCACGAGCAGTACTTC. Translating it yields CASSSLAGEVHEQYF.

V and J are TRBV28 and TRBJ1-5, with 9 bases that match TRBD1. Germline-derived CDR1 and CDR2 are MDHEN and SYDVKM. The CDR3 sequence is 17 residues long. The V gene end was trimmed by 6 bases and the J gene end by 2 bases; junction bases not matched to a gene: 11. The CDR3 sequence: CASRLYTGGSGNQPQHF. In DNA form, the CDR3 reads TGTGCCAGCAGACTCTACACAGGGGGCTCTGGCAATCAGCCCCAGCATTTT.

This chain links TRBV2 with TRBJ2-1; D not resolved. The germline CDR1 and CDR2 sequences are SNHLY and FYNNEI. V gave up 5 bases and J gave up 2 bases, with 16 bases separating them. The CDR3 contains 16 residues. The DNA of the CDR3 is TGTGCCAGCAGTATTAATTGGGTTGCGGCCTACAATGAGCAGTTCTTC. Translating gives CASSINWVAAYNEQFF. Filled out from reference TRBV2 and TRBJ2-1, the complete variable domain reads EPEVTQTPSHQVTQMGQEVILRCVPISNHLYFYWYRQILGQKVEFLVSFYNNEISEKSEIFDDQFSVERPDGSNFTLKIRSTKLEDSAMYFCASSINWVAAYNEQFFGPGTRLTVL.

The count of this clone is one. The chain joins TRBV2 to TRBJ2-1, with a possible D match to TRBD2 (5 bases). This CDR3 comprises 13 residues. V was clipped by 4 bases and J by 7 bases, with 11 bases between them. CDR1 is SNHLY, CDR2 FYNNEI, per germline. The DNA of the CDR3 is TGTGCCAGCAGTGGAGGGCTGGGGAATGAGCAGTTCTTC. The encoded protein is CASSGGLGNEQFF.

The gene calls are TRBV7-3 and TRBJ2-1; unclear D gene. Looked up from germline, CDR1 is SGHTA and CDR2 is FQGTGA. V lost 2 bases, J lost 6 bases, and 14 bases lay in between. CDR3 length equals 15 residues. CDR3 loop: CASSLSGLISNEQFF. The DNA of the CDR3 is TGTGCCAGCAGCTTATCAGGATTAATATCCAATGAGCAGTTCTTC.

This clone showed up just a few times. The chain recombines TRBV5-4 with TRBJ2-7, with 10 bases that match TRBD1. Germline assignment: CDR1 SGHNT and CDR2 YYREEE (reference sequence). The CDR3 is 14 amino acids. Trimming took 5 bases from V and 1 from J; bases not matched to a gene: 3. In nucleotides, the CDR3 is TGTGCCAGCAGACCGGACAGGGGGTCCTACGAGCAGTACTTC. Translation gives CASRPDRGSYEQYF.

The genes are TRBV6-1 and TRBJ1-4, with 10 bases that match TRBD1. The CDR3 has 15 amino acids. Germline lookup yields CDR1 MNHNS and CDR2 SASEGT. V lost 2 bases, J lost 8 bases, and 5 bases stayed unmatched. CDR3: CASSEPGQGSEKLFF. CDR3 DNA: TGTGCCAGCAGTGAACCGGGACAGGGGAGCGAAAAACTGTTTTTT.

The chain joins TRBV7-6 to TRBJ2-7; 8 bases map to TRBD1. Germline loops: CDR1 SGHVS, CDR2 FNYEAQ. Trimming at V came to 2 bases and at J to 4 bases, leaving 7 bases not matched to a gene. CDR3 size: 15 residues. Here the CDR3 reads CASSLTTGALYEQYF. In DNA, the CDR3 is TGTGCCAGCAGCTTAACGACAGGGGCTCTTTACGAGCAGTACTTC. The full variable domain, in which reference TRBV7-6 and TRBJ2-7 provide the parts outside the CDR3, is GAGVSQSPRYKVTKRGQDVALRCDPISGHVSLYWYRQALGQGPEFLTYFNYEAQQDKSGLPNDRFSAERPEGSISTLTIQRTEQRDSAMYRCASSLTTGALYEQYFGPGTRLTVT.

The V call is TRBV11-3, the J call TRBJ1-1, with D unclear. Trimming cost V 3 bases and J 3 bases, with 8 bases left between them. Germline V lookup: CDR1 SGHNT, CDR2 YENEEA. CDR3 length: 13 residues. The CDR3 sequence: CASSFEGHTEAFF. In DNA, the CDR3 is TGTGCCAGCAGCTTCGAGGGTCACACTGAAGCTTTCTTT. Full variable domain (missing parts from reference TRBV11-3 and TRBJ1-1): EAGVVQSPRYKIIEKKQPVAFWCNPISGHNTLYWYLQNLGQGPELLIRYENEEAVDDSQLPKDRFSAERLKGVDSTLKIQPAELGDSAVYLCASSFEGHTEAFFGQGTRLTVV.

This chain uses TRBV18 with TRBJ1-4; the match to TRBD1 covers 11 bases. The CDR3 is made up of 14 amino acids. In germline, CDR1 is KGHSH, CDR2 LQKENI. V lost 6 bases and J lost 7; bases outside the gene matches: 4. The CDR3 reads CASSTGTGGEKLFF. The CDR3 region has the DNA TGTGCCAGCTCGACCGGGACAGGGGGTGAAAAACTGTTTTTT.

The genes are TRBV10-3 and TRBJ2-2; D gene uncertain. From germline, CDR1 is ENHRY and CDR2 SYGVKD. The CDR3 has 14 amino acids. Trimming cost V 7 bases and J 5 bases, with 14 bases left between them. The CDR3 spells CAITEPGGTGELFF. The CDR3 DNA reads as TGTGCCATCACCGAGCCTGGCGGTACCGGGGAGCTGTTTTTT.

The genes are TRBV28 and TRBJ1-6, with 9 nucleotides matching TRBD1. The germline V gene encodes CDR1 MDHEN and CDR2 SYDVKM. Germline trimming cut 5 bases from V and 5 bases from J; bases unmatched to any gene: 4. The CDR3 covers 15 residues. DNA of the CDR3: TGTGCCAGCAGTGGGGGGACAGGGAATAATTCACCCCTCCACTTT. Protein sequence: CASSGGTGNNSPLHF.

The chain recombines TRBV15 with TRBJ1-1; TRBD1 agrees at 7 bases. V was clipped by 4 bases and J by 1 base; unmatched bases: 6. The CDR3 has 15 amino acids. The germline V gene has CDR1 LNHNV and CDR2 YYDKDF (reference sequence). CDR3 protein: CATSTLGQANTEAFF. CDR3 DNA sequence: TGTGCCACCAGCACTTTAGGACAGGCGAACACTGAAGCTTTCTTT.

This rearrangement joins TRBV28 to TRBJ1-5, with 9 bases fitting TRBD1. V lost 6 bases and J lost 5; bases outside the gene matches: 8. CDR3 length: 15 amino acids. Germline CDR1 reads MDHEN; CDR2 reads SYDVKM. The DNA of the CDR3 is TGTGCCAGCAGCCAGGACAGGGGTAAGGATCAGCCCCAGCATTTT. Encoded protein: CASSQDRGKDQPQHF.

A few counts support this clone. A read error may produce the germline difference seen at one junction end. The gene calls are TRBV29-1 and TRBJ1-2, with D perhaps matching TRBD1 (6 bases). The germline V gene has CDR1 SQVTM and CDR2 ANQGSEA. There are 11 residues in the CDR3. The CDR3 loop is CSVDQGYGYTF. For the CDR3, the DNA is TGCAGCGTTGATCAGGGGTATGGGTACACCTTC.

This clone was recorded only once. This chain uses TRBV6-5 with TRBJ2-5, with 8 bases aligning to TRBD1. With V trimmed by 4 bases and J by 5 bases, 6 bases remained unmatched. The CDR3 sequence is 14 residues long. Germline loops: CDR1 MNHEY, CDR2 SVGAGI. The CDR3 bases are TGTGCCAGCAGTTCAGGGGGCGCATGGGAGACCCAGTACTTC. This codes for CASSSGGAWETQYF.

CDR3 sequence reads: CASSQGGYGYTF. The CDR3 coding sequence is TGTGCCAGCAGTCAGGGCGGCTATGGCTACACCTTC. The chain combines TRBV12-3 or TRBV12-4 with TRBJ1-2, with D tentatively TRBD1 (5 bases). Between the trimmed V and J ends, which lost 5 bases and 4 bases, there was a span of 8 bases. The CDR3 runs 12 residues.